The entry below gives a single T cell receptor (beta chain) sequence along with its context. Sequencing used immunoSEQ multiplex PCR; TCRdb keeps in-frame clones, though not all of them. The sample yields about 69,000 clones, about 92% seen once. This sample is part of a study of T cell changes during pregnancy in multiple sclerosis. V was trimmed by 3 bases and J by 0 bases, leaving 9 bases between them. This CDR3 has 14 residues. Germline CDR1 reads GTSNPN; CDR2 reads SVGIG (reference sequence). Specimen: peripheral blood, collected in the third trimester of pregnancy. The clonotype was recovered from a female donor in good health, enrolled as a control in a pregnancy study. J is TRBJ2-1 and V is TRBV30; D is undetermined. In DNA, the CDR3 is TGTGCCTGGAGCCGCTTGAGCTCCTACAATGAGCAGTTCTTC. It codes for CAWSRLSSYNEQFF.